This paragraph covers one T cell receptor beta chain sequence. Its antigen is currently unknown. TCR beta CDR3 region amplification was performed from RNA transcripts. HTBI primers drove first-round RT-PCR of the TCR CDR3. TCRdb redid the calling of the multiplex PCR reads with MiXCR, one entry per CDR3 protein. This repertoire shows 660,000 or so distinct CDR3 sequences, 45% found once; its top ten account for about 7.2%. The source of the sample is a study of T cells in Graves' hyperthyroidism and ophthalmopathy. Uncontrolled infection, other autoimmune disease, pregnancy and lactation each barred patients from inclusion. Each diagnosis drew on symptoms, thyroxine, TRAb, thyroid ultrasound and orbital computed tomography findings. General study findings and limits: Most thyroid clonotypes expanded above 0.001 appeared in blood too.

CDR3 length equals 15 residues. The germline V and J ends were trimmed by 6 bases and 5 bases, with 14 bases remaining between them. CDR1 SGHTA and CDR2 FQGNSA come from the germline V gene. Sequenced material: peripheral blood or thyroid tissue (not recorded which). This clonotype originated in an adult man with Graves' disease, either hyperthyroidism or ophthalmopathy (not recorded which). The chain combines TRBV7-2 with TRBJ1-6; D perhaps matches TRBD1 (5 bases). The CDR3 is CASRTDGRNNSPLHF. The CDR3 DNA sequence: TGTGCCAGCAGGACAGATGGCAGAAATAATTCACCCCTCCACTTT.